One sample yielded the 24 T cell receptor beta chains listed below, sequenced in a study of blood T cell repertoires in COVID-19. Libraries were prepared by immunoSEQ multiplex PCR; TCRdb keeps only in-frame clonotypes and omits some of them. Counted here are about 430,000 clones, approximately 91% occurring once; the ten biggest clones make up 1.4% to 1.5%. The source material was PBMCs or T cells enriched from blood (not recorded which). The receptors derive from a young woman who had been exposed to COVID-19.

The rearrangement links TRBV18 to TRBJ1-5; D uncertain. This CDR3 has 15 residues. V lost 1 base, J lost 0 bases, and 7 bases lay in between. The germline CDR1 and CDR2 sequences are KGHSH and LQKENI. CDR3 sequence (DNA): TGTGCCAGCTCACCACAAGACTTTAGCAATCAGCCCCAGCATTTT. Translated: CASSPQDFSNQPQHF.

V is TRBV5-6 and J is TRBJ2-3; 10 bases line up with TRBD2. V trimming: 2 bases; J trimming: 4 bases; junction bases outside the gene matches: 7. The CDR3 extends over 16 amino acids. CDR1 and CDR2 from the germline V gene are SGHDT and YYEEEE. In DNA, the CDR3 is TGTGCCAGCAGCTTTCTAGCTAGCGGGAGTGCAGATACGCAGTATTTT. Its translation is CASSFLASGSADTQYF.

Only a few counts were recorded for this clone. The chain uses TRBV3-1 (or the pseudogene TRBV3-2) and TRBJ2-7; the D gene is possibly TRBD2 (6 bases). Germline V gene data show CDR1 as LGHDT and CDR2 as YNNKEL (reference sequence). The CDR3 is 15 amino acids. Trimming took off 1 base at V and 2 bases at J, with 12 bases between the two ends. The CDR3 sequence: CASSQVRGKTYEQYF. The CDR3 nucleotides are TGTGCCAGCAGCCAAGTTCGCGGGAAAACCTACGAGCAGTACTTC.

This clone was observed a single time. V gene TRBV9 combines with J gene TRBJ1-5; TRBD1 might be the D (6 bases). Looked up from germline, CDR1 is SGDLS and CDR2 is YYNGEE. This CDR3 has 15 amino acids. V was clipped by 0 bases and J by 0 bases, with 7 bases between them. The DNA for the CDR3 is TGTGCCAGCAGCGTAGGGACAGTTAGCAATCAGCCCCAGCATTTT. It specifies CASSVGTVSNQPQHF. The whole variable domain, filled in from reference TRBV9 and TRBJ1-5, reads DSGVTQTPKHLITATGQRVTLRCSPRSGDLSVYWYQQSLDQGLQFLIQYYNGEERAKGNILERFSAQQFPDLHSELNLSSLELGDSALYFCASSVGTVSNQPQHFGDGTRLSIL.

This rearrangement joins TRBV19 to TRBJ2-1; 9 bases are shared with TRBD1. The germline V gene has CDR1 LNHDA and CDR2 SQIVND (reference sequence). Germline trimming cut 6 bases from V and 9 bases from J; bases unmatched to any gene: 6. The CDR3 has 13 amino acids. DNA of the CDR3: TGTGCCAGTAGACCGACAGGGGGAGGTGAGCAGTTCTTC. This codes for CASRPTGGGEQFF.

The chain is built from TRBV9 and TRBJ2-1; weak D call: TRBD1 (6 bases). Trimming stripped 3 bases from V and 4 bases from J, with 8 bases between. CDR3 length: 13 residues. Germline values: CDR1 SGDLS, CDR2 YYNGEE. CDR3 protein: CASSATGYNEQFF. As DNA, the CDR3 is TGTGCCAGCAGCGCGACAGGTTACAATGAGCAGTTCTTC.

The chain links TRBV2 to TRBJ2-7; TRBD2 matches 7 bases. V gave up 2 bases and J gave up 6 bases; unmatched junction bases: 10. The germline V gene encodes CDR1 SNHLY and CDR2 FYNNEI. The CDR3 length is 15 residues. The CDR3 DNA sequence: TGTGCCAGCAGTGAAAGCCTAGCGGACTCTACCGAGCAGTACTTC. This codes for CASSESLADSTEQYF.

The rearrangement uses TRBV7-9 and TRBJ2-1; 11 nucleotides align to TRBD2. Unmatched junction bases numbered 3, after V lost 3 bases and J lost 11 bases. The germline CDR1 and CDR2 sequences are SEHNR and FQNEAQ (reference sequence). The CDR3 is made up of 13 amino acids. CDR3 DNA sequence: TGTGCCAGCAGCTTTAGACTAGCGGGGAAGCAGTTCTTC. Residues: CASSFRLAGKQFF.

This chain connects TRBV6-2 or TRBV6-3 to TRBJ2-3, with TRBD1 matching over 7 bases. Germline lookup yields CDR1 MNHEY and CDR2 SVGEGT. CDR3 length: 17 amino acids. V dropped 2 bases and J dropped 2; count of bases not matched to a gene: 10. In DNA, the CDR3 is TGTGCCAGCAGTTACGCGGACAGGACTCCGAACACAGATACGCAGTATTTT. It yields the protein CASSYADRTPNTDTQYF.

This sequence joins TRBV7-9 and TRBJ2-3; 8 positions match TRBD2. With 0 bases clipped from V and 4 bases from J, the junction kept 3 bases outside the gene matches. Germline-derived CDR1 and CDR2 are SEHNR and FQNEAQ (reference sequence). The CDR3 extends over 15 amino acids. DNA of the CDR3: TGTGCCAGCAGCTTAGCCAGCGGGGGCTCAGATACGCAGTATTTT. This translates into CASSLASGGSDTQYF. Combining the CDR3 with reference TRBV7-9 and TRBJ2-3 gives the whole variable domain DTGVSQNPRHKITKRGQNVTFRCDPISEHNRLYWYRQTLGQGPEFLTYFQNEAQLEKSRLLSDRFSAERPKGSFSTLEIQRTEQGDSAMYLCASSLASGGSDTQYFGPGTRLTVL.

V gene TRBV29-1 combines with J gene TRBJ2-1; D unclear. V was cut by 4 bases and J by 1 base, with 8 bases left in between. The CDR3 extends over 13 amino acids. CDR1 SQVTM and CDR2 ANQGSEA come from the germline V gene. CDR3 DNA sequence: TGCAGCGTTGTGCAGAGGTCCTACAATGAGCAGTTCTTC. Translated, it gives CSVVQRSYNEQFF.

This chain uses TRBV27 with TRBJ1-2, with a weak D call TRBD1 (6 bases). V lost 4 bases and J 6 bases, leaving 18 bases between the germline ends. The CDR3 is 15 amino acids. The germline V gene has CDR1 MNHEY and CDR2 SMNVEV (reference sequence). DNA of the CDR3: TGTGCCAGCAGTTCCGGGGGGGGGCGCAGGAATGGCTACACCTTC. Protein sequence: CASSSGGGRRNGYTF.

CDR3 DNA: TGCGCCAGCAGCCAAGAAGCAGGTAGCACAGATACGCAGTATTTT. Translation: CASSQEAGSTDTQYF. The chain uses TRBV4-3 and TRBJ2-3; no clear D gene. Germline V CDR1 and CDR2: LGHNA, YSLEER. V lost 0 bases to trimming and J lost 0 bases, with 7 bases between them. This CDR3 has 15 amino acids.

This clone was counted once. The chain joins TRBV27 to TRBJ2-7; maybe TRBD2 (6 bases). The CDR3 extends over 14 amino acids. Looked up from germline, CDR1 is MNHEY and CDR2 is SMNVEV (reference sequence). With 6 bases removed from V and 4 bases from J, the gap between germline ends came to 16 bases. CDR3 sequence: CASSNAGGDYEQYF. The CDR3 nucleotides read TGTGCCAGCAGCAACGCCGGAGGGGATTACGAGCAGTACTTC.

The sample holds one count of this clone. The rearrangement uses TRBV3-1 (or the pseudogene TRBV3-2) and TRBJ2-1, with 7 bases matching TRBD2. The CDR3 extends over 16 amino acids. After removal of 0 bases from V and 4 bases from J, the junction contained 6 bases not matched to a gene. The germline V gene encodes CDR1 LGHDT and CDR2 YNNKEL (reference sequence). The CDR3 spells CASSQDRLAAYNEQFF. The CDR3 nucleotides read TGTGCCAGCAGCCAAGATCGGCTAGCGGCTTACAATGAGCAGTTCTTC.

This clone has only one observation. J is TRBJ2-5 and V is TRBV28, with TRBD2 identical over 12 bases. CDR1 and CDR2 (germline): MDHEN, SYDVKM. The CDR3 runs to 15 residues. Germline trimming cut 6 bases from V and 3 bases from J; bases unmatched to any gene: 5. In nucleotides, the CDR3 is TGTGCCAGCAGGCCGTGGACTAGCGGGGAAGAGACCCAGTACTTC. It translates to CASRPWTSGEETQYF.

The J gene is TRBJ2-7, the V gene TRBV28; 12 bases match TRBD2. From germline, CDR1 is MDHEN and CDR2 SYDVKM. The ends lost 2 bases at V and 0 bases at J; junction bases unmatched: 11. The CDR3 extends over 19 amino acids. The CDR3 here is CASSLSFRTSGASSYEQYF. In nucleotides, the CDR3 is TGTGCCAGCAGTTTAAGTTTTCGGACTAGCGGGGCAAGCTCCTACGAGCAGTACTTC.

The chain combines TRBV30 with TRBJ1-2; D not certain. V was trimmed by 4 bases and J by 9 bases, leaving 15 bases between them. The CDR3 spans 12 residues. Per the germline V gene, CDR1 is GTSNPN and CDR2 is SVGIG (reference sequence). The CDR3 DNA reads as TGTGCCTGGACTCCGGGTACTGATAGCTACACCTTC. Its translation: CAWTPGTDSYTF.

The chain links TRBV7-9 to TRBJ1-2; weak D call: TRBD1 (6 bases). With 5 bases removed from V and 4 bases from J, the gap between germline ends came to 20 bases. The CDR3 is made up of 16 amino acids. Germline V lookup: CDR1 SEHNR, CDR2 FQNEAQ (reference sequence). DNA of the CDR3: TGTGCCAGCAGCCCCGATCTAGGACAGAGCATCTATGGCTACACCTTC. Its protein is CASSPDLGQSIYGYTF. The full variable domain, completed using reference TRBV7-9 and TRBJ1-2, is DTGVSQNPRHKITKRGQNVTFRCDPISEHNRLYWYRQTLGQGPEFLTYFQNEAQLEKSRLLSDRFSAERPKGSFSTLEIQRTEQGDSAMYLCASSPDLGQSIYGYTFGSGTRLTVV.

CDR3 loop: CASSGDRERQPQHF. The CDR3 coding sequence is TGCGCCAGCAGCGGGGACAGGGAACGTCAGCCCCAGCATTTT. The rearrangement joins TRBV10-1 to TRBJ1-5, with 9 bases aligning to TRBD1. Losses at the gene ends were 6 bases for V and 6 bases for J; bases not matched to a gene: 6. From germline, CDR1 is WNHNN and CDR2 SYGVQD (reference sequence). This CDR3 contains 14 residues.

The rearrangement joins TRBV12-2 to TRBJ2-3; the D segment call TRBD1 is taken from the table without a DNA check. TRBV12-2 is recorded as a pseudogene. The CDR3 is made up of 11 amino acids. This chain's CDR3 is CASRHTDTQYF. The CDR3 DNA sequence: TGTGCAAGTCGCCACACAGATACGCAGTATTTT.

The rearrangement links TRBV5-8 to TRBJ1-4; 7 bases map to TRBD1. CDR1 and CDR2 from the germline V gene are SGHTS and YDEGEE. Trimming removed 5 bases from V and 7 bases from J; junction bases left unmatched: 11. This CDR3 contains 15 residues. DNA of the CDR3: TGTGCCAGCAGGAACAGGGGACGTGGTATTGAAAAACTGTTTTTT. It encodes CASRNRGRGIEKLFF.

The chain employs TRBV28 and TRBJ1-4; 8 bases are a match to TRBD1. Germline lookup yields CDR1 MDHEN and CDR2 SYDVKM. Trimming at V came to 6 bases and at J to 8 bases, leaving 8 bases not matched to a gene. This CDR3 contains 14 residues. CDR3 nucleotide sequence: TGTGCCAGCAGGACGACAGGGGTAAACGAAAAACTGTTTTTT. It specifies CASRTTGVNEKLFF.

The rearrangement uses TRBV18 and TRBJ1-5; no definite D call. Trimming took off 3 bases at V and 4 bases at J, with 10 bases between the two ends. CDR3 size: 14 residues. Germline V gene sequence: CDR1 KGHSH, CDR2 LQKENI. The CDR3 here is CASSPQAQNQPQHF. The CDR3 region has the DNA TGTGCCAGCTCACCTCAGGCCCAAAATCAGCCCCAGCATTTT.